Sequencing of this TCR beta chain was carried out in a study of cytomegalovirus exposure and HLA in healthy donors. Whole-study results and caveats: TCR sequences were mostly rare, though some public TCRs occurred in many donors. As a later analysis showed, several of the most significant clusters appeared to be linked to common viral pathogens.

Primers: 60 Vbeta forward and 13 Jbeta reverse. Data came from immunoSEQ multiplex PCR; TCRdb stores just in-frame clones and leaves some out. The table includes around 95,000 clones, about 76% detected once. Comments on this clone: Its antigen is not known.

Trimming cost V 0 bases and J 0 bases, with 6 bases left between them. The CDR3 consists of 15 residues. Germline V lookup: CDR1 SGDLS, CDR2 YYNGEE. The gene calls are TRBV9 and TRBJ2-2; a possible D gene is TRBD2 (6 bases). The sequence was collected from a man in his thirties or forties in good health and CMV-seropositive. Sequenced material: PBMCs. The CDR3 nucleotides are TGTGCCAGCAGCGTAGGGGGGGCGAACACCGGGGAGCTGTTTTTT. Protein product: CASSVGGANTGELFF.